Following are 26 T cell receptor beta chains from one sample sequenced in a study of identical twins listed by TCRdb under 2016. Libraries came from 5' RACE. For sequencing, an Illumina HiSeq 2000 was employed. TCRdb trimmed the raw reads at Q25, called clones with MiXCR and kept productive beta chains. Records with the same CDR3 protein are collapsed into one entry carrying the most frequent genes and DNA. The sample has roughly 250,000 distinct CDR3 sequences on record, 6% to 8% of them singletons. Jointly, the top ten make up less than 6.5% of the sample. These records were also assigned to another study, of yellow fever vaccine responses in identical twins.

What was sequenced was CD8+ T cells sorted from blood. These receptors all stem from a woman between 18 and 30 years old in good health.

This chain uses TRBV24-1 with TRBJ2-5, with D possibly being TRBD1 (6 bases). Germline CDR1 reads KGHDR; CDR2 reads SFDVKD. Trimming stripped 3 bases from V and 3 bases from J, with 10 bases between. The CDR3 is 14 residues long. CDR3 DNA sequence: TGTGCCACCAGTGATCACGGACAGAAAGAGACCCAGTACTTC. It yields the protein CATSDHGQKETQYF.

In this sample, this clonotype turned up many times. The CDR3 region has the DNA TGTGCCACCACCAAGGAACAGGACCATTCAGCACCCCTCCACTTT. This encodes CATTKEQDHSAPLHF. V is TRBV15 and J is TRBJ1-6, with a tentative D call TRBD1 (5 bases). Deletions cut 7 bases from V and 11 bases from J, with 21 bases between. Per germline, CDR1 LNHNV and CDR2 YYDKDF (reference sequence). This CDR3 spans 15 amino acids.

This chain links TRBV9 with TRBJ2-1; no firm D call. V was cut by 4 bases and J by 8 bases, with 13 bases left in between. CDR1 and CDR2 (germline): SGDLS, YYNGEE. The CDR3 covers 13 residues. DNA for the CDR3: TGTGCCAGCAGCCTCCTGGCCCCCCATGAGCAGTTCTTC. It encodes CASSLLAPHEQFF. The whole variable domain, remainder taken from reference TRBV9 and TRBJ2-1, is DSGVTQTPKHLITATGQRVTLRCSPRSGDLSVYWYQQSLDQGLQFLIQYYNGEERAKGNILERFSAQQFPDLHSELNLSSLELGDSALYFCASSLLAPHEQFFGPGTRLTVL.

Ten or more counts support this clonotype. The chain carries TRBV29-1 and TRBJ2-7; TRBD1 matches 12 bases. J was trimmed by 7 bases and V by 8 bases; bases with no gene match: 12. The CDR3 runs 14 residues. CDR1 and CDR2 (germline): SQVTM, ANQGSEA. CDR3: CSLRDRGPLGEQYV. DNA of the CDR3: TGCAGCCTCCGGGACAGGGGGCCCTTAGGAGAGCAGTACGTC.

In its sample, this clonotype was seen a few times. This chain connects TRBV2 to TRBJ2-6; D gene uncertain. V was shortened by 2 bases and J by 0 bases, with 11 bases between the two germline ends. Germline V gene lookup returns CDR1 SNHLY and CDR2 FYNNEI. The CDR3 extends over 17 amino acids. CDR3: CASSELAESSGANVLTF. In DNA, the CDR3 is TGTGCCAGCAGTGAACTGGCGGAAAGCTCTGGGGCCAACGTCCTGACTTTC.

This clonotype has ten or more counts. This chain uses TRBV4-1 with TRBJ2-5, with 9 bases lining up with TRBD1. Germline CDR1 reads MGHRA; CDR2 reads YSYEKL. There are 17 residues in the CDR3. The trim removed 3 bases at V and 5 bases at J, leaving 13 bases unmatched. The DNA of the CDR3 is TGCGCCAGCAGCCAGGTTAAAACAGGGGGCGGAAGGGAGACCCAGTACTTC. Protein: CASSQVKTGGGRETQYF.

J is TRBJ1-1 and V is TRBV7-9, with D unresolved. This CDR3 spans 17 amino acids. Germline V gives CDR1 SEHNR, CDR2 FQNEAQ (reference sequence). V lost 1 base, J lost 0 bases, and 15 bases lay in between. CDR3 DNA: TGTGCCAGCAGCTTAGGGGATCATGGCAGCTTGAACACTGAAGCTTTCTTT. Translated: CASSLGDHGSLNTEAFF.

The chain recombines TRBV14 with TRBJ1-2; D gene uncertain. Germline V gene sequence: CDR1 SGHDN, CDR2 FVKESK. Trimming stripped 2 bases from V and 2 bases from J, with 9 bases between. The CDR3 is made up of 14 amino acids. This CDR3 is CASSQTLPNYGYTF. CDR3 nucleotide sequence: TGTGCCAGCAGCCAAACCCTACCAAACTATGGCTACACCTTC.

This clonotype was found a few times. CDR3: CASTKPNGPHRDNEKLFF. The CDR3 nucleotides are TGTGCCAGCACCAAACCAAACGGTCCCCACAGGGATAATGAAAAACTGTTTTTT. The gene calls are TRBV11-1 and TRBJ1-4; D might be TRBD1 (6 bases). Germline V gives CDR1 SGHAT, CDR2 FQDESV (reference sequence). Trimming took 7 bases from V and 4 from J, leaving 25 bases between them. The CDR3 sequence is 18 residues long. Looking up the rest from reference TRBV11-1 and TRBJ1-4 gives the full variable domain: EAEVAQSPRYKITEKSQAVAFWCDPISGHATLYWYRQILGQGPELLVQFQDESVVDDSQLPKDRFSAERLKGVDSTLKIQPAELGDSAMYLCASTKPNGPHRDNEKLFFGSGTQLSVL.

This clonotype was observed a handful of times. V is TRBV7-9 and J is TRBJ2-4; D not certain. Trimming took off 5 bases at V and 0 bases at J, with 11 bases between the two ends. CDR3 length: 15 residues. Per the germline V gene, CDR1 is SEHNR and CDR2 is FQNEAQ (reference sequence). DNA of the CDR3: TGTGCCAGCAGCCCCCCTATTATAGCCAAAAACATTCAGTACTTC. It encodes CASSPPIIAKNIQYF.

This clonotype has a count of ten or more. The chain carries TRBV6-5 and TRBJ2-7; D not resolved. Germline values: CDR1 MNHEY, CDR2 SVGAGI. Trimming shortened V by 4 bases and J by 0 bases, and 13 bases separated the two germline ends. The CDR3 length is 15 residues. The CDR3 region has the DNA TGTGCCAGCAGTTTTCTAGGTCGAAGCTCCTACGAGCAGTACTTC. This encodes CASSFLGRSSYEQYF.

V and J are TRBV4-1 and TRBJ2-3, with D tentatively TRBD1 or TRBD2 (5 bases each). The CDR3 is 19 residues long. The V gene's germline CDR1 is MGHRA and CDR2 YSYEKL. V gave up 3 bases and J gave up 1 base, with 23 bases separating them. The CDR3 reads CASSQRELLDGAGTDTQYF. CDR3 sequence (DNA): TGCGCCAGCAGCCAGAGGGAGTTACTCGACGGGGCTGGCACAGATACGCAGTATTTT.

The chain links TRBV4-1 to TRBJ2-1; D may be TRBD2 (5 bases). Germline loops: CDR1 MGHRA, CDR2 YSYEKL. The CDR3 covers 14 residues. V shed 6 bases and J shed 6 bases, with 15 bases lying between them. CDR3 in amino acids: CASRELGSPNEQFF. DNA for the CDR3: TGCGCCAGCAGGGAACTAGGTTCGCCCAATGAGCAGTTCTTC.

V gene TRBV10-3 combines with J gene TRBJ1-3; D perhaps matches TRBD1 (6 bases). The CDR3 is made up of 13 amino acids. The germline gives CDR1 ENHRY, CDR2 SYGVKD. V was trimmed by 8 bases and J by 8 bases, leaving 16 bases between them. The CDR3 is CAIALSDRDTIYF. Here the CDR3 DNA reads TGTGCCATCGCCCTCTCGGACAGAGACACCATATATTTT.

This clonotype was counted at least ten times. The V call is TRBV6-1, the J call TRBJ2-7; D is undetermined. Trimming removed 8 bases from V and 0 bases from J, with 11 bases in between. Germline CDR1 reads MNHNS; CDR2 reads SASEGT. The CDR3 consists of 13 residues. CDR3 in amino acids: CASAQYSSYEQYF. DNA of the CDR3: TGTGCCAGCGCCCAGTATAGCTCCTACGAGCAGTACTTC.

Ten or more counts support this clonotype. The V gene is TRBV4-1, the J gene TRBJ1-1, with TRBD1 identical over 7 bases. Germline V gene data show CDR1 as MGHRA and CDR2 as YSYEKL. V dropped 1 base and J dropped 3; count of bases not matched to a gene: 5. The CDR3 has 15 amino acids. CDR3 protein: CASSQAAGGYTEAFF. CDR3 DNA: TGCGCCAGCAGCCAAGCGGCAGGGGGGTACACTGAAGCTTTCTTT.

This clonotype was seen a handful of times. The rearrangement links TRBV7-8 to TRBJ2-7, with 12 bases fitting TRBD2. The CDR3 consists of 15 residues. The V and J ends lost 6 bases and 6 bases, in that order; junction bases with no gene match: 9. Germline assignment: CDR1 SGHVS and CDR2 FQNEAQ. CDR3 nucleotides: TGTGCCAGCAGTTCGCTAGCGGGGGGGCGCTCCGAGCAGTACGTC. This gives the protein CASSSLAGGRSEQYV.

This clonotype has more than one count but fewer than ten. CDR3 sequence reads: CASSFRTGGGEQFF. The CDR3 DNA reads TGCGCCAGCAGCTTTCGGACAGGGGGAGGTGAGCAGTTCTTC. The V gene is TRBV4-1, the J gene TRBJ2-1; 10 nucleotides agree with TRBD1. Losses at the gene ends were 5 bases for V and 9 bases for J; bases not matched to a gene: 7. Germline assignment: CDR1 MGHRA and CDR2 YSYEKL. The CDR3 has 14 amino acids.

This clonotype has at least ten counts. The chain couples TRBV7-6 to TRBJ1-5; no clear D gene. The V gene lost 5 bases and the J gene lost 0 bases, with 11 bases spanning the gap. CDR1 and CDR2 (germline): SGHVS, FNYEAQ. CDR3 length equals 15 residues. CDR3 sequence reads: CASSNPYPSNQPQHF. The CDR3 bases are TGTGCCAGCAGCAATCCCTATCCTAGCAATCAGCCCCAGCATTTT. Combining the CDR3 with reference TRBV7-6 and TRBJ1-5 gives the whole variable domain GAGVSQSPRYKVTKRGQDVALRCDPISGHVSLYWYRQALGQGPEFLTYFNYEAQQDKSGLPNDRFSAERPEGSISTLTIQRTEQRDSAMYRCASSNPYPSNQPQHFGDGTRLSIL.

DNA for the CDR3: TGTGCCAGCAGTCCACTAGCGGGAGGGCGCGAGCAGTACTTC. Its protein product is CASSPLAGGREQYF. This chain connects TRBV28 to TRBJ2-7; 13 bases fit TRBD2. Germline CDR1 reads MDHEN; CDR2 reads SYDVKM. This CDR3 has 14 amino acids. V lost 5 bases and J lost 6; bases outside the gene matches: 4.

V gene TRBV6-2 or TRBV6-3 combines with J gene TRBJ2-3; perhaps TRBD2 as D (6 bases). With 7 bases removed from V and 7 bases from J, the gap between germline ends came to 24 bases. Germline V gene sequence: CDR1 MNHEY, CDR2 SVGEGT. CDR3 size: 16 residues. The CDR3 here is CASTGVGGSGRNTQYF. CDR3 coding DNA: TGTGCCAGCACGGGAGTAGGCGGCAGTGGGCGGAATACGCAGTATTTT.

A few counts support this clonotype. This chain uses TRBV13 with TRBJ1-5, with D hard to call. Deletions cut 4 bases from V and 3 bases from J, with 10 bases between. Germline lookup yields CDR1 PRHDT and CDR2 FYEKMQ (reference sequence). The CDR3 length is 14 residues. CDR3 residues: CASSSRHANQPQHF. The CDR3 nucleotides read TGTGCCAGCAGCTCCCGACACGCCAATCAGCCCCAGCATTTT.

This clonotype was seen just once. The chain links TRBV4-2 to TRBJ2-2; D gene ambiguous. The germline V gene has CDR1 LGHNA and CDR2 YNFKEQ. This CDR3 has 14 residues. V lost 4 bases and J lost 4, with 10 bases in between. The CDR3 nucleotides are TGTGCCAGCAGCCCCGGGCGGTTCACCGGGGAGCTGTTTTTT. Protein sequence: CASSPGRFTGELFF.

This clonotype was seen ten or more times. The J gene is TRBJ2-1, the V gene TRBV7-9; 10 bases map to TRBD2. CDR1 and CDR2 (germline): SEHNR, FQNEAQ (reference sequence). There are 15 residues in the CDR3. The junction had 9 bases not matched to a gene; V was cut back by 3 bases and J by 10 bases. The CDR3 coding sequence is TGTGCCAGCAGCTTGGCTAGCGGGGGACAACGGGAGCAGTTCTTC. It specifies CASSLASGGQREQFF.

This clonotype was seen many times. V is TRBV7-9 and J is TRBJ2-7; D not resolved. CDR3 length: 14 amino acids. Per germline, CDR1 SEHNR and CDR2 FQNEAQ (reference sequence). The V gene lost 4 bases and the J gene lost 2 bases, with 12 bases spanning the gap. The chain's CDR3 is CASSSTQSPYEQYF. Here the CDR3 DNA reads TGTGCCAGCAGCTCCACACAAAGCCCCTACGAGCAGTACTTC. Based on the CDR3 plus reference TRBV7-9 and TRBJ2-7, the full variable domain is DTGVSQNPRHKITKRGQNVTFRCDPISEHNRLYWYRQTLGQGPEFLTYFQNEAQLEKSRLLSDRFSAERPKGSFSTLEIQRTEQGDSAMYLCASSSTQSPYEQYFGPGTRLTVT.

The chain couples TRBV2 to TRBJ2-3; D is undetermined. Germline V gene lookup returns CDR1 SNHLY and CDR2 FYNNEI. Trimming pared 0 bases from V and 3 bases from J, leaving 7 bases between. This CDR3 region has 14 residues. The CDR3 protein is CASSEAANTDTQYF. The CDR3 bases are TGTGCCAGCAGTGAAGCTGCCAATACAGATACGCAGTATTTT.